The sequence of this T cell receptor (beta chain) was determined in a study of tumor-infiltrating lymphocytes in localized non-small cell lung cancer. V trimming: 2 bases; J trimming: 1 base; junction bases outside the gene matches: 5. Per germline, CDR1 KGHSH and CDR2 LQKENI. This CDR3 has 16 residues. TCRdb's copy holds only in-frame clones and misses some; the assay was immunoSEQ multiplex PCR. The sample includes roughly 12,000 clones, roughly 84% of them seen just once. The sequence derives from a human donor with non-small cell lung cancer. The material sequenced was lung tumor tissue. The chain employs TRBV18 and TRBJ2-3, with TRBD1 matching over 8 bases. This CDR3 is CASSPSGTGRTDTQYF. The CDR3 DNA reads TGTGCCAGCTCACCAAGTGGGACAGGCCGCACAGATACGCAGTATTTT.